This T cell receptor beta chain is from a study of cytomegalovirus exposure and HLA in healthy donors. The germline V gene has CDR1 SGHTS and CDR2 YDEGEE. The CDR3 runs to 17 residues. Trimming took off 2 bases at V and 0 bases at J, with 15 bases between the two ends. A multiplex PCR was run with 60 Vbeta primers and 13 Jbeta primers. Clones were sequenced by immunoSEQ multiplex PCR, and TCRdb holds only the in-frame ones, with some missing. Its listing shows under 95,000 clones. Sequenced: PBMCs. The source of this sequence is a man aged 50-59 years in good health and CMV-seronegative. The chain uses TRBV5-8 and TRBJ1-3, with TRBD1 as a possible D gene (5 bases). CDR3 nucleotide sequence: TGTGCCAGCAGCTTTGGGGGACTATCCTACTCTGGAAACACCATATATTTT. It yields the protein CASSFGGLSYSGNTIYF. Complete variable domain (other parts from reference TRBV5-8 and TRBJ1-3): EAGVTQSPTHLIKTRGQQATLRCSPISGHTSVYWYQQALGLGLQFLLWYDEGEERNRGNFPPRFSGRQFPNYSSELNVNALELEDSALYLCASSFGGLSYSGNTIYFGEGSWLTVV.